This passage covers 18 T cell receptor beta chains from one sample sequenced in a study of T cell responses to AZD1222 COVID-19 vaccine. The protocol was immunoSEQ multiplex PCR, while the TCRdb copy is restricted to in-frame clones and leaves out a portion. In the table there are approximately 100,000 clones, around 90% of which are singletons. Specimen: peripheral blood, collected on day 0 of AZD1222 vaccination. The receptors were gathered from an adult in good health.

The chain recombines TRBV6-5 with TRBJ1-1, with TRBD1 as a possible D gene (6 bases). V shed 8 bases and J shed 0 bases, with 10 bases lying between them. CDR1 is MNHEY, CDR2 SVGAGI, per germline. CDR3 length: 13 residues. The CDR3 DNA reads as TGTGCCAGCCAAGGGGGGCTGAACACTGAAGCTTTCTTT. It is translated as CASQGGLNTEAFF.

V usage is TRBV5-4 and J usage is TRBJ1-1, with D unclear. With 5 bases removed from V and 2 bases from J, the gap between germline ends came to 10 bases. The V gene's germline CDR1 is SGHNT and CDR2 YYREEE (reference sequence). This CDR3 region has 13 residues. CDR3 sequence (DNA): TGTGCCAGCAGTCCGACAATAAACACTGAAGCTTTCTTT. Translation gives CASSPTINTEAFF.

The V gene is TRBV19, the J gene TRBJ1-5; D not certain. CDR3 length: 12 amino acids. V was pared by 8 bases and J by 0 bases, with 5 bases between. CDR1 LNHDA and CDR2 SQIVND come from the germline V gene (reference sequence). CDR3 DNA sequence: TGTGCCAGTCAATATAGCAATCAGCCCCAGCATTTT. Translation: CASQYSNQPQHF.

In this sample, this clone turned up a few times. J is TRBJ1-2 and V is TRBV29-1, with D unclear. The CDR3 extends over 10 amino acids. Germline V gives CDR1 SQVTM, CDR2 ANQGSEA. V shed 3 bases and J shed 3 bases, with 2 bases lying between them. As DNA, the CDR3 is TGCAGCGTTGAGGACTATGGCTACACCTTC. Translating gives CSVEDYGYTF.

The V call is TRBV19, the J call TRBJ1-1; 8 bases map to TRBD1. Germline-derived CDR1 and CDR2 are LNHDA and SQIVND (reference sequence). The CDR3 runs to 15 residues. V gave up 7 bases and J gave up 0 bases; unmatched junction bases: 7. The CDR3 is CASINPGGMNTEAFF. CDR3 sequence (DNA): TGTGCCAGTATTAACCCAGGGGGCATGAACACTGAAGCTTTCTTT.

This clone was seen more than once but under ten times. This same CDR3 is encoded by further DNA sequences in the sample. This chain connects TRBV7-2 to TRBJ1-1, with D hard to call. CDR1 is SGHTA, CDR2 FQGNSA, per germline. The CDR3 runs to 12 residues. V was pared by 5 bases and J by 1 base, with 5 bases between. CDR3 amino acids: CASSLENTEAFF. CDR3 DNA sequence: TGTGCCAGCAGCCTCGAGAACACTGAAGCTTTCTTT.

The rearrangement uses TRBV20-1 and TRBJ2-5; no clear D gene. This CDR3 contains 10 residues. Germline V gene lookup returns CDR1 DFQATT and CDR2 SNEGSKA (reference sequence). Trimming pared 1 base from V and 5 bases from J, leaving 2 bases between. CDR3 in DNA: TGCAGTGCTAGAGGGGAGACCCAGTACTTC. This gives the protein CSARGETQYF.

The genes are TRBV7-2 and TRBJ1-4, with no clear D. V shed 2 bases and J shed 5 bases, with 9 bases lying between them. This CDR3 region has 14 residues. Germline-derived CDR1 and CDR2 are SGHTA and FQGNSA. CDR3 loop: CASSLSVGNEKLFF. Written as DNA, the CDR3 is TGTGCCAGCAGCTTAAGCGTAGGGAATGAAAAACTGTTTTTT.

For this clone: Compared with germline, one end of the junction differs, possibly owing to a read error. The gene calls are TRBV6-5 and TRBJ2-7; D is perhaps TRBD2 (5 bases). This CDR3 has 12 amino acids. Per germline, CDR1 MNHEY and CDR2 SVGAGI. The CDR3 DNA is TGTGCCAGCAGAGCACTAGTATCTGGTTGGCACTTC. As protein: CASRALVSGWHF.

The CDR3 is CASITPPGHLGGNQPQHF. CDR3 in DNA: TGTGCCAGCATAACCCCCCCGGGACACCTTGGAGGCAATCAGCCCCAGCATTTT. The chain uses TRBV21-1 and TRBJ1-5; TRBD1 is the table's D call and was not checked against the DNA. TRBV21-1 constitutes a pseudogene. CDR3 length equals 18 residues.

The chain joins TRBV5-1 to TRBJ2-1; 13 positions match TRBD2. The CDR3 extends over 20 amino acids. Per the germline V gene, CDR1 is SGHRS and CDR2 is YFSETQ. The trim removed 4 bases at V and 0 bases at J, leaving 13 bases unmatched. This CDR3 reads CASSSGLAGATSSSYNEQFF. The CDR3 DNA sequence: TGCGCCAGCAGCAGCGGACTAGCGGGGGCCACAAGCAGCTCCTACAATGAGCAGTTCTTC.

V usage is TRBV6-2 or TRBV6-3 and J usage is TRBJ2-3, with D tentatively TRBD1 or TRBD2 (5 bases each). Germline V gene sequence: CDR1 MNHEY, CDR2 SVGEGT. CDR3 length equals 16 residues. V lost 3 bases to trimming and J lost 1 base, with 14 bases between them. In DNA form, the CDR3 reads TGTGCCAGCAGTTATGGGGACCCCCGGGGCACAGATACGCAGTATTTT. This codes for CASSYGDPRGTDTQYF.

In the case of this clone: An end of the junction does not agree with germline; a read error may underlie this. The chain recombines TRBV18 with TRBJ1-6, with D unclear. CDR3 length: 13 residues. In germline, CDR1 is KGHSH, CDR2 LQKENI. The CDR3 protein is CASSRGEPSPLHF. The CDR3 bases are TGTGCCAGTTCACGTGGAGAACCTTCACCCCTCCACTTT. Full variable domain (rest looked up from reference TRBV18 and TRBJ1-6): NAGVMQNPRHLVRRRGQEARLRCSPMKGHSHVYWYRQLPEEGLKFMVYLQKENIIDESGMPKERFSAEFPKEGPSILRIQQVVRGDSAAYFCASSRGEPSPLHFGNGTRLTVT.

V and J are TRBV5-1 and TRBJ2-1; 9 nucleotides line up with TRBD1. V was clipped by 0 bases and J by 4 bases; unmatched bases: 5. CDR1 SGHRS and CDR2 YFSETQ come from the germline V gene. The CDR3 sequence is 16 residues long. CDR3 DNA: TGCGCCAGCAGCTTGGGGGGACAGGGAGTTTACAATGAGCAGTTCTTC. It specifies CASSLGGQGVYNEQFF.

The genes are TRBV6-5 and TRBJ1-2, with D possibly matching TRBD1 (5 bases). CDR1 and CDR2 (germline): MNHEY, SVGAGI. The CDR3 runs 15 residues. Trimming pared 6 bases from V and 5 bases from J, leaving 19 bases between. As DNA, the CDR3 is TGTGCCAGCAGATCGCCCGGGGCAGTACAGTATGGCTACACCTTC. This translates into CASRSPGAVQYGYTF.

This clone was found many times. This chain links TRBV6-4 with TRBJ2-2; 10 nucleotides align to TRBD1. CDR1 is MRHNA, CDR2 SNTAGT, per germline. V was pared by 7 bases and J by 7 bases, with 6 bases of the junction left unmatched. The CDR3 spans 14 residues. DNA for the CDR3: TGTGCCAGCACTCCGGGACAGGGGAGCGGGGAGCTGTTTTTT. Translated, it gives CASTPGQGSGELFF.

This clone appeared a single time. This chain links TRBV9 with TRBJ2-3, with TRBD2 matching over 9 bases. J lost 4 bases, V lost 0 bases, and 0 bases had no gene match. The germline V gene has CDR1 SGDLS and CDR2 YYNGEE. The CDR3 loop spans 14 amino acids. The CDR3 here is CASSVGGGADTQYF. The DNA for the CDR3 is TGTGCCAGCAGCGTAGGCGGGGGGGCAGATACGCAGTATTTT. The full variable domain, in which reference TRBV9 and TRBJ2-3 provide the parts outside the CDR3, is DSGVTQTPKHLITATGQRVTLRCSPRSGDLSVYWYQQSLDQGLQFLIQYYNGEERAKGNILERFSAQQFPDLHSELNLSSLELGDSALYFCASSVGGGADTQYFGPGTRLTVL.

The chain has TRBV6-6 and TRBJ2-1, with TRBD2 identical over 8 bases. J gave up 6 bases and V 2 bases, and 6 bases lay outside the gene matches. The CDR3 sequence is 15 residues long. CDR1 MNHNY and CDR2 SVGAGI come from the germline V gene (reference sequence). The CDR3, as DNA: TGTGCCAGCAGTTACCGGGCGGGGGGTCTCAATGAGCAGTTCTTC. This gives the protein CASSYRAGGLNEQFF.